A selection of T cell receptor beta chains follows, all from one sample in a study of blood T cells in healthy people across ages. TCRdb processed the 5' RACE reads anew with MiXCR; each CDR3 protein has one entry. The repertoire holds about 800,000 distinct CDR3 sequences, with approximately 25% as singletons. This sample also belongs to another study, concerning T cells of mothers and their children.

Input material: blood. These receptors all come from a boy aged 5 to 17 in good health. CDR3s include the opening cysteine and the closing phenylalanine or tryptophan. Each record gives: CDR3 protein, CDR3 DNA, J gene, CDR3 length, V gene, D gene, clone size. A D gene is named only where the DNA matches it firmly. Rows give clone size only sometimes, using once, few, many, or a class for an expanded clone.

cdr3_aa: CASSLDGTRTGDTQYF; cdr3_nt: TGCGCCAGCAGCTTGGATGGGACGCGGACCGGAGATACGCAGTATTTT; j_call: TRBJ2-3; cdr3_length: 16; v_call: TRBV5-1; d_call: .; clone_size: few
cdr3_aa: CASSETGNFYEQYF; cdr3_nt: TGTGCCAGCAGCGAGACAGGGAACTTCTACGAGCAGTACTTC; j_call: TRBJ2-7; cdr3_length: 14; v_call: TRBV6-1; d_call: TRBD1; clone_size: few
cdr3_aa: CSARDRGNYEQYF; cdr3_nt: TGCAGTGCTAGGGACAGGGGAAATTACGAGCAGTACTTC; j_call: TRBJ2-7; cdr3_length: 13; v_call: TRBV20-1; d_call: TRBD1; clone_size: .
cdr3_aa: CASSQKIGLAGDEQFF; cdr3_nt: TGTGCCAGCAGCCAAAAGATTGGACTAGCGGGAGATGAGCAGTTCTTC; j_call: TRBJ2-1; cdr3_length: 16; v_call: TRBV3-1; d_call: TRBD2; clone_size: few
cdr3_aa: CASSGRGYTGELFF; cdr3_nt: TGTGCCAGCAGTGGGAGAGGGTACACCGGGGAGCTGTTTTTT; j_call: TRBJ2-2; cdr3_length: 14; v_call: TRBV28; d_call: .; clone_size: .
cdr3_aa: CSAFHRRGSYEQYF; cdr3_nt: TGCAGTGCCTTTCACCGAAGGGGATCCTACGAGCAGTACTTC; j_call: TRBJ2-7; cdr3_length: 14; v_call: TRBV20-1; d_call: .; clone_size: .
cdr3_aa: CASSLAQGHYEQYF; cdr3_nt: TGTGCCAGCAGCTTAGCCCAGGGACACTACGAGCAGTACTTC; j_call: TRBJ2-7; cdr3_length: 14; v_call: TRBV13; d_call: .; clone_size: .
cdr3_aa: CSASGRLGQSSGANVLTF; cdr3_nt: TGCAGTGCTAGTGGGAGGCTCGGGCAGAGCTCTGGGGCCAACGTCCTGACTTTC; j_call: TRBJ2-6; cdr3_length: 18; v_call: TRBV20-1; d_call: .; clone_size: few
cdr3_aa: CASSQGTGGGEQYF; cdr3_nt: TGTGCCAGCAGCCAAGGAACAGGGGGAGGCGAGCAGTACTTC; j_call: TRBJ2-7; cdr3_length: 14; v_call: TRBV3-1; d_call: TRBD1; clone_size: .
cdr3_aa: CASSSSQRGSYEQYF; cdr3_nt: TGTGCCAGCAGCAGTAGTCAGAGGGGCTCCTACGAGCAGTACTTC; j_call: TRBJ2-7; cdr3_length: 15; v_call: TRBV28; d_call: .; clone_size: .
cdr3_aa: CSAQLGTGGETQYF; cdr3_nt: TGCAGTGCCCAGCTGGGGACAGGGGGAGAGACCCAGTACTTC; j_call: TRBJ2-5; cdr3_length: 14; v_call: TRBV20-1; d_call: TRBD1; clone_size: .
cdr3_aa: CASSARQGTYEQYF; cdr3_nt: TGTGCCAGCAGCGCTCGACAGGGAACCTACGAGCAGTACTTC; j_call: TRBJ2-7; cdr3_length: 14; v_call: TRBV7-2; d_call: TRBD1; clone_size: many
cdr3_aa: CASSLGLEGPAGF; cdr3_nt: TGTGCCAGCAGCTTAGGGTTGGAAGGGCCTGCTGGCTTC; j_call: TRBJ2-5; cdr3_length: 13; v_call: TRBV7-2; d_call: .; clone_size: .
cdr3_aa: CASSLPGAPFEKLFF; cdr3_nt: TGTGCCAGCAGCTTACCGGGGGCCCCATTCGAAAAACTGTTTTTT; j_call: TRBJ1-4; cdr3_length: 15; v_call: TRBV7-2; d_call: .; clone_size: .
cdr3_aa: CASSRDSYTDTQYF; cdr3_nt: TGTGCCAGCAGTCGGGACAGCTACACAGATACGCAGTATTTT; j_call: TRBJ2-3; cdr3_length: 14; v_call: TRBV6-6; d_call: TRBD1; clone_size: few
cdr3_aa: CASSINAQDPYEQYF; cdr3_nt: TGTGCCAGTAGTATAAATGCGCAGGACCCCTACGAGCAGTACTTC; j_call: TRBJ2-7; cdr3_length: 15; v_call: TRBV19; d_call: .; clone_size: .
cdr3_aa: CASSQGSSSGTGNEQFF; cdr3_nt: TGCGCCAGCAGCCAGGGCTCCTCTAGCGGGACCGGCAATGAGCAGTTCTTC; j_call: TRBJ2-1; cdr3_length: 17; v_call: TRBV4-3; d_call: TRBD2; clone_size: .